This is a list of T cell receptor beta chains from one sample in a study of blood T cell repertoires in COVID-19. Only in-frame clones appear in the TCRdb table, and some are missing; sequencing was by immunoSEQ multiplex PCR. The table records hundreds of thousands of clones, around 90% of them present only once. Specimen: PBMCs or T cells enriched from blood (not recorded which). These receptors were taken from a woman under 30 with acute COVID-19. CDR3s include the opening cysteine and the closing phenylalanine or tryptophan. Each record gives: V gene, CDR3 protein.

TRBV5-4 | CASSRGAELYGYTF
TRBV2 | CASSDWANTEAFF
TRBV7-8 | CASSYLAGGIVHEQFF
TRBV29-1 | CSVAEGSYEQYF
TRBV19 | CASSIEGQGAVQPQHF
TRBV7-2 | CASSIMLAGSNEQFF
TRBV6-5 | CASTGGAEQYF
TRBV6-4 | CASSDRDRATDTQYF
TRBV18 | CASSPREESYEQYF
TRBV28 | CASSFMGGSGEKLFF
TRBV28 | CASPPLAGARSSYNEQFF
TRBV3-1/TRBV3-2 | CASSQLGTSGPLSYEQYF
TRBV25-1 | CASNSGTVYNEQFF
TRBV24-1 | CATSDSGQLSPLHF
TRBV5-1 | CASSLRQAQETQYF
TRBV6-5 | CASSPPGTANGYTF
TRBV11-2 | CASSSPRQGLDGYTF
TRBV29-1 | CSVATSIEQYF
TRBV27 | CASNSGLAGASYEQYF
TRBV5-1 | CASSRTGSNEKLFF
TRBV3-1/TRBV3-2 | CASSQADRSNEQFF
TRBV24-1 | CATSDLQGGRTQYF
TRBV7-9 | CASTGRERGEQFF
TRBV18 | CASSPDSQAEAFF
TRBV30 | CAWNIRRDGNAEEAFF
TRBV10-3 | CAISGTGDEKLFF
TRBV19 | CASSIDRRGTEAFF
TRBV4-1 | CASSQERVSGNTIYF
TRBV23-1 | CASSPAQGGETSKNIQYF
TRBV3-1/TRBV3-2 | CASSQDKGTNIYEQYF
TRBV25-1 | CATTLAGGPHEQFF
TRBV2 | CASTQAGGRGTGELFF
TRBV5-4 | CASSLDSLAGEDEQFF
TRBV25-1 | CASSEYGGAEEKLFF
TRBV24-1 | CATSDPGQANEKLFF
TRBV6-5 | CASSYSDSLEQYF
TRBV27 | CASSLSTGGYQPQHF
TRBV11-2 | CASSRSGVAPEAFF
TRBV28 | CASSMRPNTEAFF